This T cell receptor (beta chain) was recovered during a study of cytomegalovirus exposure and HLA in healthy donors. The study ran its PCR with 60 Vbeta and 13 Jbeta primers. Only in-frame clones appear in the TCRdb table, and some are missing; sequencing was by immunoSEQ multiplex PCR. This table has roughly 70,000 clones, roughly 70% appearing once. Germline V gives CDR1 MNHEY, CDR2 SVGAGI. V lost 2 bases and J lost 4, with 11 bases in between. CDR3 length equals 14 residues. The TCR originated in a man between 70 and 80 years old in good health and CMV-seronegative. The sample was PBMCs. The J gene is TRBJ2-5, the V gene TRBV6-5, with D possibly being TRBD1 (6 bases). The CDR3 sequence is CASSYVQGRETQYF. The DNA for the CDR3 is TGTGCCAGCAGTTACGTACAGGGCAGAGAGACCCAGTACTTC.